This T cell receptor (beta chain) was observed in a study of spatial heterogeneity in lung cancer. The study's findings and limits: Expanded intratumoral alpha and beta TCR counts tracked tumor mutation counts.

The length of the CDR3 is 18 residues. Germline assignment: CDR1 MDHEN and CDR2 SYDVKM. V was trimmed by 3 bases and J by 2 bases, leaving 21 bases between them. With regard to this clonotype: The antigen is unknown. Given a much more abundant clone one base away, this may be a read error.

TCRdb reanalysed the 5' RACE reads using MiXCR and keeps one entry per CDR3 protein. The sample contains more than 20,000 distinct CDR3 sequences, more than 15% of which appear only once. The time point here: sample taken at primary tumor resection. The chain combines TRBV28 with TRBJ2-3; the D gene is possibly TRBD2 (5 bases). The starting material was lung tumor tissue, obtained at surgery. The receptor was isolated from a female donor with early-stage non-small cell lung cancer. CDR3 sequence (DNA): TGTGCCAGCAGTTTGCAGCGGCGATCCAGACTTCACACAGATACGCAGTATTTT. Encoded protein: CASSLQRRSRLHTDTQYF.